This is a list of T cell receptor beta chains from one sample in a study of blood T cell repertoires in COVID-19. Measured with immunoSEQ multiplex PCR; TCRdb has only the in-frame clones, and not every one. The table has around 130,000 clones, roughly four fifths seen once. Source material: peripheral blood. These receptors all stem from a human donor in a cohort sampled during active COVID-19. CDR3s include the opening cysteine and the closing phenylalanine or tryptophan. A D gene is named only where the DNA matches it firmly. Where a row states a size, it is once, few, many or the class of an expanded clone; other rows omit it.

V gene	D gene	clone size	CDR3 length	J gene	CDR3 DNA	CDR3 protein
TRBV19	TRBD1	-	15	TRBJ1-1	TGTGCCAGTAGCCCAGGGGACAGGAGGTACACTGAAGCTTTCTTT	CASSPGDRRYTEAFF
TRBV6-5	TRBD1	few	14	TRBJ1-5	TGTGCCAGCAGTCCGGGACAGTTCAATCAGCCCCAGCATTTT	CASSPGQFNQPQHF
TRBV27	TRBD2	-	19	TRBJ2-3	TGTGCCAGCAGAAACCGGGCTAGCGGGACCGGCCGGTTGTTCGTTACGCAGTATTTT	CASRNRASGTGRLFVTQYF
TRBV6-1	-	-	16	TRBJ1-4	TGTGCCAGCAGTGAAGCGCTTCGGGGGAATGAATTAAAACTGTTTTTT	CASSEALRGNELKLFF
TRBV10-3	-	once	15	TRBJ1-1	TGTGCCATCACTGCGACACCTACTTCGAACACTGAAGCTTTCTTT	CAITATPTSNTEAFF
TRBV19	-	-	15	TRBJ1-5	TGTGCCAGTAGTATAACAGGTGAGAGCAATCAGCCCCAGCATTTT	CASSITGESNQPQHF
TRBV5-1	TRBD1	-	16	TRBJ1-1	TGCGCCAGCAGCTTGGCCTTGGGACAGATGAACACTGAAGCTTTCTTT	CASSLALGQMNTEAFF
TRBV28	-	-	16	TRBJ1-6	TGTGCCAGCAGTCCCCCCCTAGTGGGAGGCGATTCACCCCTCCACTTT	CASSPPLVGGDSPLHF
TRBV27	-	-	15	TRBJ1-6	TGTGCCAGCAGTTTAGGAAAACAGGGACGGTCACCCCTCCACTTT	CASSLGKQGRSPLHF
TRBV24-1	-	-	9	TRBJ1-6	TGTGCCACCACTGTACCCCTCCACTTT	CATTVPLHF
TRBV3-1/TRBV3-2	TRBD1	-	15	TRBJ1-3	TGTGCCAGCAGCCAAGGACGGACAGGGGGAAACACCATATATTTT	CASSQGRTGGNTIYF
TRBV5-1	-	few	14	TRBJ1-1	TGCGCCAGCAGCTTGTATCCTCGGGGGGTTGAAGCTTTCTTT	CASSLYPRGVEAFF
TRBV5-4	-	-	15	TRBJ2-7	TGTGCCAGCAGCTTTGGACAGGGAGGGCGTAGGGAGCAGTACTTC	CASSFGQGGRREQYF
TRBV4-1	-	-	14	TRBJ2-7	TGCGCCAGCAGCCAAGGGACACCGTCCTACGAGCAGTACTTC	CASSQGTPSYEQYF
TRBV19	TRBD1	-	15	TRBJ2-3	TGTGCCAGTAGTATCGGGACAGGGGGTGGAGATACGCAGTATTTT	CASSIGTGGGDTQYF
TRBV28	-	-	13	TRBJ2-2	TGTGCCAGCAGTTTACGACTCACCGGGGAGCTGTTTTTT	CASSLRLTGELFF
TRBV30	TRBD1	-	13	TRBJ2-7	TGTGCCTGGAGTGTACAGGGGGGCTACGAGCAGTACTTC	CAWSVQGGYEQYF
TRBV5-1	-	-	15	TRBJ1-1	TGCGCCAGCAGCCATCCGGGACTTGGGAACACTGAAGCTTTCTTT	CASSHPGLGNTEAFF
TRBV4-2	TRBD1	-	16	TRBJ1-6	TGTGCCAGCAGCCGCTCGACAGGGGAAGGGAGATCACCCCTCCACTTT	CASSRSTGEGRSPLHF
TRBV21-1	-	-	16	TRBJ2-5	TGTGCCAGCAGCCCTGGGGCGGGGGGCCGAAAAGAGACCCAGTACTTC	CASSPGAGGRKETQYF
TRBV27	-	few	16	TRBJ2-7	TGTGCCAGCAGTTTATACGTATCGGGGGAACCTCACGAGCAGTACTTC	CASSLYVSGEPHEQYF
TRBV6-4	-	-	14	TRBJ2-2	TGTGCCAGCAAACCACTTCCAGGCACCGGGGAGCTGTTTTTT	CASKPLPGTGELFF
TRBV4-1	-	-	15	TRBJ1-2	TGCGCCAGCAGGCTAGATGGACAGCAAGTTTATGGCTACACCTTC	CASRLDGQQVYGYTF
TRBV6-5	TRBD1	-	15	TRBJ2-7	TGTGCCAGCAGCCTTCCGGGACAGGGGATAAACGAGCAGTACTTC	CASSLPGQGINEQYF
TRBV16	-	-	14	TRBJ2-5	TGTGCCAGCAGCGACAGACCCCTTCAAGAGACCCAGTACTTC	CASSDRPLQETQYF
TRBV5-3	TRBD1	-	18	TRBJ1-5	TGTGCCAGAAGCAGAAGGGATAAGGGACAGGGGGTGTATCAGCCCCAGCATTTT	CARSRRDKGQGVYQPQHF
TRBV5-5	TRBD1	-	16	TRBJ1-5	TGTGCCAGCAGCTTGGAGGGGGACAGTAGCAATCAGCCCCAGCATTTT	CASSLEGDSSNQPQHF
TRBV9	TRBD1	once	14	TRBJ2-5	TGTGCCAGCAAGGGGGCAGCGAGCAGTGAGACCCAGTACTTC	CASKGAASSETQYF
TRBV14	-	medium-sized	14	TRBJ1-2	TGTGCCAGCAGCCAATCCCGAGGCTGGTATGGCTACACCTTC	CASSQSRGWYGYTF
TRBV19	TRBD1	-	15	TRBJ2-5	TGTGCCAGTAGTACAGGACAGGGGGTCTCCTTGGCCCAGTACTTC	CASSTGQGVSLAQYF
TRBV29-1	-	-	12	TRBJ1-2	TGCAGCGTTGAACAGGGATCCTATGGCTACACCTTC	CSVEQGSYGYTF
TRBV27	-	-	12	TRBJ1-4	TGTGCCAGCATGGCGGCGCCCGAAAAACTGTTTTTT	CASMAAPEKLFF
TRBV7-2	TRBD1	-	13	TRBJ2-3	TGTGCCAGCAGCCCGACAGGGACAGATACGCAGTATTTT	CASSPTGTDTQYF
TRBV28	TRBD2	few	15	TRBJ2-3	TGTGCCAGCAGCTCAGCGGGGTTTAGCACAGATACGCAGTATTTT	CASSSAGFSTDTQYF
TRBV5-1	TRBD1	few	16	TRBJ1-1	TGCGCCAGCAGTCCGGACAGGGGCGCCGGGAACACTGAAGCTTTCTTT	CASSPDRGAGNTEAFF
TRBV4-1	TRBD1	-	15	TRBJ2-7	TGCGCCAGCAGCCTCGGGGACAGGGGGATCTACGAGCAGTACTTC	CASSLGDRGIYEQYF
TRBV11-2	TRBD1	-	16	TRBJ2-3	TGTGCCAGCAGCTATGGGACAGGGGCAATCACAGATACGCAGTATTTT	CASSYGTGAITDTQYF
TRBV11-2	-	-	13	TRBJ1-2	TGTGCCAGCAGCCCCACCTTAGTCGGTGGCTACACCTTC	CASSPTLVGGYTF
TRBV3-1/TRBV3-2	-	-	16	TRBJ1-1	TGTGCCAGCAGCCAAGATGAAAGGGGGTGGGACACTGAAGCTTTCTTT	CASSQDERGWDTEAFF
TRBV6-5	TRBD2	-	14	TRBJ2-4	TGTGCCAGCAGTTACTCGATCGGGGGGAACATTCAGTACTTC	CASSYSIGGNIQYF
TRBV30	-	-	16	TRBJ2-1	TGTGCCTGGAGGCGCCATGGGCAGGGGAACTACAATGAGCAGTTCTTC	CAWRRHGQGNYNEQFF
TRBV14	-	-	15	TRBJ1-4	TGTGCCAGCAGCCAAGAACTTGCAACTAATGAAAAACTGTTTTTT	CASSQELATNEKLFF
TRBV19	-	many	13	TRBJ1-2	TGTGCCAGTAGTTACGACAGTAACTATGGCTACACCTTC	CASSYDSNYGYTF
TRBV10-3	TRBD2	-	13	TRBJ2-3	TGTGCCATCGGCGGGGGGTTGGCAGATACGCAGTATTTT	CAIGGGLADTQYF
TRBV11-2	-	-	16	TRBJ1-3	TGTGCCAGCAGCTTAGCTTGGCCGCTGGCTGGAAACACCATATATTTT	CASSLAWPLAGNTIYF
TRBV7-9	TRBD1	-	16	TRBJ1-1	TGTGCCAGCAGCTCCCGGGGAGGACAGGGGGGCCCTGAAGCTTTCTTT	CASSSRGGQGGPEAFF
TRBV5-1	-	-	12	TRBJ2-3	TGCGCCAGCAGCCTGAGCACAGATACGCAGTATTTT	CASSLSTDTQYF
TRBV6-2/TRBV6-3	TRBD2	-	21	TRBJ2-1	TGTGCCAGCAGTCTACGAGATGTCTGGACTAGCGGGGGGATCTCCTACAATGAGCAGTTCTTC	CASSLRDVWTSGGISYNEQFF
TRBV2	-	-	12	TRBJ1-1	TGTGCCAGCGTCCCGCCGGGTGCTGAAGCTTTCTTT	CASVPPGAEAFF
TRBV3-1/TRBV3-2	TRBD2	-	16	TRBJ2-5	TGTGCCAGCAGGGGGACTAGCGGGGACTACCAAGAGACCCAGTACTTC	CASRGTSGDYQETQYF
TRBV2	-	medium-sized	14	TRBJ1-5	TGTGCCAGCAGTGGCGGCACTCAGAATCAGCCCCAGCATTTT	CASSGGTQNQPQHF
TRBV6-6	-	-	14	TRBJ2-1	TGTGCCAGCAGTTACGAGGGAGCTAGGAATGAGCAGTTCTTC	CASSYEGARNEQFF
TRBV12-3/TRBV12-4	-	-	12	TRBJ1-3	TGTGCCAGCAGTTTGGTCAGGGACACCATATATTTT	CASSLVRDTIYF
TRBV10-2	TRBD1	-	16	TRBJ1-1	TGCGCCAGCAGTGAGACAGGGGGCCCGGAGAACACTGAAGCTTTCTTT	CASSETGGPENTEAFF
TRBV7-8	TRBD2	-	16	TRBJ2-3	TGTGCCAGCAGCTTAAAATTTAGCGGGGGGGCCGATACGCAGTATTTT	CASSLKFSGGADTQYF